This TCR beta chain is drawn from a study of cytomegalovirus exposure and HLA in healthy donors. Study-wide points: Most likely, a cluster of highly shared sequence variants arose as a sequencing artifact.

The CDR3 runs to 15 residues. Trimming pared 0 bases from V and 5 bases from J, leaving 13 bases between. The germline V gene encodes CDR1 SEHNR and CDR2 FQNEAQ (reference sequence). Notes on this clone: Its specificity is not known.

The primer mix had 60 Vbeta and 13 Jbeta primers. Using immunoSEQ multiplex PCR, the repertoire was profiled, and TCRdb retains in-frame clones only, with some absent. The data contain around 190,000 clones, around 79% of them singletons. Sequenced input: PBMCs. This TCR came from a woman in her twenties or thirties in good health and CMV-seropositive. The chain recombines TRBV7-9 with TRBJ2-5, with D possibly matching TRBD1 (5 bases). The DNA for the CDR3 is TGTGCCAGCAGCTTAGCGACAGAGGAAGAGGAGACCCAGTACTTC. Amino acids: CASSLATEEEETQYF.